This T cell receptor (beta chain) derives from a study of T cell responses to AZD1222 COVID-19 vaccine. In the study overall: The analysis combined second doses at about 4 or about 12 weeks. Study outcomes and limitations: Possibly, clonal diversity was underestimated; donors were largely white British and included more females. Repertoire samples came only from after the peak T cell response.

Details on this clone: Its specificity is unknown.

Here immunoSEQ multiplex PCR was the method, and the copy in TCRdb shows in-frame clones only, minus some. Here the sample spans 100,000 to 150,000 clones, about 89% being singletons. CDR3 length: 17 residues. The ends were cut back, 0 bases at V and 1 base at J, with 17 bases in the middle. Germline V gives CDR1 SGHRS, CDR2 YFSETQ. The rearrangement links TRBV5-1 to TRBJ2-7; D not certain. Sequencing was performed on peripheral blood, taken on day 0 of AZD1222 vaccination. This TCR derives from an adult in good health. The CDR3 sequence is CASSLASNWAASYEQYF. The DNA of the CDR3 is TGCGCCAGCAGCTTGGCGTCCAATTGGGCGGCGTCCTACGAGCAGTACTTC.